One sample yielded the 32 T cell receptor beta chains listed below, sequenced in a study of blood T cell repertoires in COVID-19. Here immunoSEQ multiplex PCR was the method, and the copy in TCRdb shows in-frame clones only, minus some. The repertoire holds about 320,000 clones, with roughly 90% as singletons. Input material: peripheral blood. These TCRs come from a man between 18 and 29 years old who had recovered from COVID-19.

V is TRBV9 and J is TRBJ1-5; D remains unclear. The V end was cut by 0 bases, the J end by 0 bases, with 10 bases between. The V gene's germline CDR1 is SGDLS and CDR2 YYNGEE. The CDR3 is 16 residues long. CDR3 sequence: CASSVERSLSNQPQHF. The CDR3 nucleotides read TGTGCCAGCAGCGTAGAGAGGAGCCTTAGCAATCAGCCCCAGCATTTT.

V gene TRBV4-1 combines with J gene TRBJ2-3, with D tentatively TRBD2 (5 bases). The germline V gene has CDR1 MGHRA and CDR2 YSYEKL. The V end was cut by 4 bases, the J end by 0 bases, with 8 bases between. The CDR3 is made up of 14 amino acids. CDR3 sequence: CASSLLDSTDTQYF. The CDR3 nucleotides read TGCGCCAGCAGCCTACTAGACAGCACAGATACGCAGTATTTT.

The rearrangement links TRBV7-8 to TRBJ1-5; D is undetermined. This CDR3 spans 14 amino acids. Trimming took off 6 bases at V and 0 bases at J, with 9 bases between the two ends. In germline, CDR1 is SGHVS, CDR2 FQNEAQ. The CDR3 spells CASRPGVSNQPQHF. CDR3 sequence (DNA): TGTGCCAGCAGACCGGGAGTTAGCAATCAGCCCCAGCATTTT. Drawing the rest from reference TRBV7-8 and TRBJ1-5, the complete variable domain is GAGVSQSPRYKVAKRGQDVALRCDPISGHVSLFWYQQALGQGPEFLTYFQNEAQLDKSGLPSDRFFAERPEGSVSTLKIQRTQQEDSAVYLCASRPGVSNQPQHFGDGTRLSIL.

The chain employs TRBV7-8 and TRBJ2-5; TRBD2 aligns across 9 bases. After removal of 2 bases from V and 2 bases from J, the junction contained 9 bases not matched to a gene. CDR1 and CDR2 (germline): SGHVS, FQNEAQ. CDR3 size: 17 residues. In DNA, the CDR3 is TGTGCCAGCAGCTTATTTGGGGCTAGCGGGGTTCAAGAGACCCAGTACTTC. Protein: CASSLFGASGVQETQYF.

The V and J genes are TRBV4-1 and TRBJ1-2; 7 bases agree with TRBD1. The germline gives CDR1 MGHRA, CDR2 YSYEKL. This CDR3 is 13 amino acids long. The V gene end was trimmed by 4 bases and the J gene end by 8 bases; junction bases not matched to a gene: 7. The CDR3 region is CASSLTPGGGYTF. Here the CDR3 DNA reads TGCGCCAGCAGCCTCACCCCAGGGGGGGGCTACACCTTC.

This chain joins TRBV4-1 and TRBJ2-7; D possibly corresponds to TRBD2 (6 bases). Trimming cost V 4 bases and J 7 bases, with 23 bases left between them. CDR3 length equals 16 residues. Germline CDR1 reads MGHRA; CDR2 reads YSYEKL. The CDR3 nucleotides read TGCGCCAGCAGCCTGAACCCCGGGACTCTATACGAGGAGCAGTACTTC. Protein sequence: CASSLNPGTLYEEQYF.

The chain is built from TRBV19 and TRBJ1-2, with D perhaps matching TRBD1 (5 bases). With 9 bases removed from V and 6 bases from J, the gap between germline ends came to 23 bases. The CDR3 totals 15 residues. Germline-derived CDR1 and CDR2 are LNHDA and SQIVND (reference sequence). CDR3 DNA sequence: TGTGCCAGCTATACAGGTTTAGGATTCAAGGATGGCTACACCTTC. Encoded protein: CASYTGLGFKDGYTF. Based on the CDR3 plus reference TRBV19 and TRBJ1-2, the full variable domain is DGGITQSPKYLFRKEGQNVTLSCEQNLNHDAMYWYRQDPGQGLRLIYYSQIVNDFQKGDIAEGYSVSREKKESFPLTVTSAQKNPTAFYLCASYTGLGFKDGYTFGSGTRLTVV.

The J gene is TRBJ1-1, the V gene TRBV5-6, with D hard to call. V was cut by 1 base and J by 0 bases, with 7 bases left in between. Germline V gene sequence: CDR1 SGHDT, CDR2 YYEEEE. This CDR3 comprises 14 residues. The CDR3 loop is CASSLKQMNTEAFF. The CDR3 bases are TGTGCCAGCAGCTTGAAACAGATGAACACTGAAGCTTTCTTT.

The genes are TRBV5-4 and TRBJ2-2; 8 bases align to TRBD1. This CDR3 contains 16 residues. V was clipped by 4 bases and J by 1 base; unmatched bases: 6. The germline gives CDR1 SGHNT, CDR2 YYREEE (reference sequence). The CDR3 DNA reads TGTGCCAGCAGCGTAGGACAGGGAGTGAACACCGGGGAGCTGTTTTTT. It specifies CASSVGQGVNTGELFF.

The chain uses TRBV5-8 and TRBJ2-3; 12 nucleotides agree with TRBD1. V shed 5 bases and J 5 bases; nucleotides not matched to a gene: 9. The CDR3 extends over 16 amino acids. Germline V gene sequence: CDR1 SGHTS, CDR2 YDEGEE. The DNA for the CDR3 is TGTGCCAGCAGTTACAACCGGGACAGGGGGCAAGATACGCAGTATTTT. Amino acid sequence: CASSYNRDRGQDTQYF.

This sequence joins TRBV19 and TRBJ2-1, with 8 bases fitting TRBD2. V lost 0 bases to trimming and J lost 5 bases; unmatched junction nucleotides: 3. CDR3 length: 15 amino acids. CDR1 and CDR2 (germline): LNHDA, SQIVND (reference sequence). The CDR3 sequence is CASSIETSAHNEQFF. For the CDR3, the DNA is TGTGCCAGTAGTATAGAGACTAGCGCACACAATGAGCAGTTCTTC. Full variable domain (missing parts from reference TRBV19 and TRBJ2-1): DGGITQSPKYLFRKEGQNVTLSCEQNLNHDAMYWYRQDPGQGLRLIYYSQIVNDFQKGDIAEGYSVSREKKESFPLTVTSAQKNPTAFYLCASSIETSAHNEQFFGPGTRLTVL.

The J gene is TRBJ2-1, the V gene TRBV18, with D perhaps matching TRBD1 (5 bases). V lost 3 bases and J lost 8, with 11 bases in between. The germline V gene encodes CDR1 KGHSH and CDR2 LQKENI. The CDR3 totals 13 residues. The CDR3 DNA sequence: TGTGCCAGCTCACCGATTCTGACAGATGAGCAGTTCTTC. It yields the protein CASSPILTDEQFF.

The gene calls are TRBV10-3 and TRBJ2-5; TRBD1 is a possible D gene (6 bases). The V end was cut by 4 bases, the J end by 2 bases, with 8 bases between. The length of the CDR3 is 13 residues. Germline values: CDR1 ENHRY, CDR2 SYGVKD. DNA of the CDR3: TGTGCCATCAGTGGGACAGCTCAAGAGACCCAGTACTTC. As protein: CAISGTAQETQYF.

This clone has a handful of counts. The gene calls are TRBV5-6 and TRBJ1-1, with 8 bases that match TRBD1. The CDR3 is made up of 15 amino acids. Germline V gene sequence: CDR1 SGHDT, CDR2 YYEEEE. Unmatched junction bases numbered 14, after V lost 7 bases and J lost 6 bases. The CDR3 region is CASHSRGRSVPEAFF. In DNA, the CDR3 is TGTGCCAGCCATAGCAGGGGGCGATCCGTCCCTGAAGCTTTCTTT.

This chain joins TRBV4-1 and TRBJ2-7; TRBD1 aligns across 9 bases. The CDR3 has 15 residues. The germline CDR1 and CDR2 sequences are MGHRA and YSYEKL. V was pared by 4 bases and J by 4 bases, with 8 bases of the junction left unmatched. CDR3 in amino acids: CASSLSGQGSYEQYF. The DNA of the CDR3 is TGCGCCAGCAGCCTTTCGGGACAGGGTTCTTACGAGCAGTACTTC.

J is TRBJ1-5 and V is TRBV5-8; no clear D gene. The ends were cut back, 3 bases at V and 6 bases at J, with 16 bases in the middle. The CDR3 is 15 amino acids. Germline V CDR1 and CDR2: SGHTS, YDEGEE. The CDR3 DNA sequence: TGTGCCAGCAGCTGGGCCCCCGGTGGGAGTCAGCCCCAGCATTTT. This gives the protein CASSWAPGGSQPQHF.

In regard to this clone: In the same sample, other DNA sequences code for this CDR3. The chain uses TRBV3-1 (or the pseudogene TRBV3-2) and TRBJ2-7; D might be TRBD2 (5 bases). V shed 3 bases and J shed 6 bases, with 9 bases lying between them. The CDR3 has 12 amino acids. CDR1 and CDR2 from the germline V gene are LGHDT and YNNKEL (reference sequence). The DNA for the CDR3 is TGTGCCAGCAGCCACGGACGGGGCGAGCAGTACTTC. Amino acids: CASSHGRGEQYF.

The genes are TRBV9 and TRBJ1-1; a weak D match, TRBD1 (6 bases). The CDR3 runs 13 residues. The ends were cut back, 0 bases at V and 8 bases at J, with 11 bases in the middle. CDR1 and CDR2 from the germline V gene are SGDLS and YYNGEE. The CDR3 DNA reads as TGTGCCAGCAGCGTAGAGGGGGAGTCGGAAGCTTTCTTT. Residues: CASSVEGESEAFF.

The gene calls are TRBV7-9 and TRBJ2-2; tentative D call: TRBD2 (5 bases). With 3 bases removed from V and 2 bases from J, the gap between germline ends came to 13 bases. CDR3 length equals 16 residues. Looked up from germline, CDR1 is SEHNR and CDR2 is FQNEAQ (reference sequence). The CDR3 region has the DNA TGTGCCAGCAGCTTCCCTAGGGAGATAAACACCGGGGAGCTGTTTTTT. This encodes CASSFPREINTGELFF.

This clone has a single count. CDR3 loop: CASSLELAYTGELFF. The CDR3 coding sequence is TGTGCCAGCAGCTTAGAGCTAGCATACACCGGGGAGCTGTTTTTT. V is TRBV5-4 and J is TRBJ2-2; maybe TRBD2 (5 bases). V was cut by 2 bases and J by 3 bases, with 11 bases left in between. Germline CDR1 SGHNT, CDR2 YYREEE (reference sequence). This CDR3 region has 15 residues.

The CDR3 region is CASSKFPVGDRRTDTQYF. CDR3 coding DNA: TGTGCCAGCAGTAAATTCCCGGTTGGAGATAGACGCACAGATACGCAGTATTTT. The chain has TRBV6-4 and TRBJ2-3; D gene ambiguous. The CDR3 totals 18 residues. Trimming shortened V by 5 bases and J by 1 base, and 22 bases separated the two germline ends. Germline CDR1 MRHNA, CDR2 SNTAGT.

The chain uses TRBV6-5 and TRBJ1-2, with D uncertain. CDR1 and CDR2 from the germline V gene are MNHEY and SVGAGI. V lost 0 bases to trimming and J lost 4 bases, with 9 bases between them. The CDR3 is 14 amino acids. CDR3 amino acids: CASSYSSTVYGYTF. The CDR3 nucleotides are TGTGCCAGCAGTTACTCGAGTACAGTCTATGGCTACACCTTC.

The chain carries TRBV5-6 and TRBJ2-7, with 14 positions matching TRBD2. CDR3 length: 17 amino acids. V gave up 3 bases and J gave up 3 bases; unmatched junction bases: 8. Germline V CDR1 and CDR2: SGHDT, YYEEEE. The CDR3 region has the DNA TGTGCCAGCAGCTCTCGACTAGCGGGAGGGCCGGTCTACGAGCAGTACTTC. Translated, it gives CASSSRLAGGPVYEQYF.

The genes are TRBV7-3 and TRBJ2-1, with 11 bases that match TRBD2. Germline CDR1 SGHTA, CDR2 FQGTGA. Unmatched junction bases numbered 8, after V lost 4 bases and J lost 6 bases. The CDR3 has 16 amino acids. DNA for the CDR3: TGTGCCAGCAGCTCGCCCGGGACTAGCGGTGGCAATGAGCAGTTCTTC. Its translation: CASSSPGTSGGNEQFF.

The gene calls are TRBV5-1 and TRBJ1-1; 8 bases match TRBD1. This CDR3 is built from 13 residues. The ends lost 3 bases at V and 6 bases at J; junction bases unmatched: 4. In germline, CDR1 is SGHRS, CDR2 YFSETQ. The CDR3 DNA follows: TGCGCCAGCAGCTCCGGACAGGGCTCTGAAGCTTTCTTT. Its protein product is CASSSGQGSEAFF.

The chain joins TRBV7-8 to TRBJ2-7; no definite D call. The germline V and J ends were trimmed by 0 bases and 1 base, with 7 bases remaining between them. This CDR3 contains 14 residues. The V gene's germline CDR1 is SGHVS and CDR2 FQNEAQ. The CDR3 nucleotides read TGTGCCAGCAGCTTAGCGGGCAGTTCCTACGAGCAGTACTTC. Amino acid sequence: CASSLAGSSYEQYF.

Remarks on this clone: Other DNA variants within this sample encode the same CDR3. V is TRBV6-5 and J is TRBJ1-5, with 9 positions matching TRBD1. This CDR3 is 13 amino acids long. V dropped 6 bases and J dropped 7; count of bases not matched to a gene: 4. Germline assignment: CDR1 MNHEY and CDR2 SVGAGI. The CDR3 reads CASSLTGGQPQHF. The CDR3 DNA reads TGTGCCAGCAGCCTCACAGGGGGCCAGCCCCAGCATTTT.

This clone showed up just a few times. The junction differs from germline at one of its ends, possibly a read error. The chain recombines TRBV11-2 with TRBJ2-1; TRBD1 might be the D (6 bases). Germline lookup yields CDR1 SGHAT and CDR2 FQNNGV. CDR3 size: 14 residues. The chain's CDR3 is CASSLLARAGAVLF. The CDR3 bases are TGTGCCAGCAGCTTACTTGCTCGGGCAGGGGCTGTCCTCTTC.

The chain couples TRBV12-3 or TRBV12-4 to TRBJ1-4; TRBD1 is a possible D gene (5 bases). V lost 3 bases and J lost 10, with 12 bases in between. CDR3 length equals 13 residues. CDR3 sequence (DNA): TGTGCCAGCAGTTTTTCGGCGGGGGGAAAACTGTTTTTT. This gives the protein CASSFSAGGKLFF.

The rearrangement joins TRBV7-2 to TRBJ2-4; D is possibly TRBD1 (6 bases). CDR3 size: 13 residues. Germline V gene data show CDR1 as SGHTA and CDR2 as FQGNSA. The V end lost 4 bases, the J end lost 3 bases, and 7 bases lay between the germline ends. The DNA of the CDR3 is TGTGCCAGCAGCTCAGGGGACAAAAACATTCAGTACTTC. Residues: CASSSGDKNIQYF.

The chain recombines TRBV5-4 with TRBJ2-3; TRBD1 matches at 8 bases. Germline CDR1 is SGHNT and CDR2 is YYREEE (reference sequence). The CDR3 is made up of 14 amino acids. V was pared by 3 bases and J by 4 bases, with 4 bases of the junction left unmatched. CDR3 DNA sequence: TGTGCCAGCAGCTCGGGACAGGTTCCAGATACGCAGTATTTT. It encodes CASSSGQVPDTQYF. The variable domain in full, with the rest retrieved from reference TRBV5-4 and TRBJ2-3, is ETGVTQSPTHLIKTRGQQVTLRCSSQSGHNTVSWYQQALGQGPQFIFQYYREEENGRGNFPPRFSGLQFPNYSSELNVNALELDDSALYLCASSSGQVPDTQYFGPGTRLTVL.

This clone showed up just a few times. The chain has TRBV5-4 and TRBJ1-1, with a possible D match to TRBD1 (6 bases). Germline CDR1 reads SGHNT; CDR2 reads YYREEE (reference sequence). The CDR3 is made up of 15 amino acids. Trimming pared 0 bases from V and 5 bases from J, leaving 14 bases between. CDR3 nucleotides: TGTGCCAGCAGCTTGGATACAGGGACGGGGACTGAAGCTTTCTTT. Its protein is CASSLDTGTGTEAFF.